This T cell receptor (beta chain) was captured in a study of blood T cell repertoires in COVID-19. Overall study: Spain, Italy and the United States supplied samples that represented acute and convalescent COVID-19. T cells, B-cell-depleted T cells, or PBMCs supplied cDNA or gDNA.

This CDR3 contains 14 residues. Germline CDR1 and CDR2: SNHLY and FYNNEI. V gave up 9 bases and J gave up 1 base; unmatched junction bases: 4. Sequencing used immunoSEQ multiplex PCR; TCRdb keeps in-frame clones, though not all of them. In the table there are roughly 41,000 clones, 80% to 90% of which are singletons. Sequenced sample: peripheral blood. The TCR comes from a human donor in a cohort sampled during active COVID-19. The donor label of this sample is uncertain. This chain uses TRBV2 with TRBJ2-2, with TRBD1 matching 8 bases. The CDR3 loop reads CASSGTGNTGELFF. The CDR3 DNA follows: TGTGCCAGTTCCGGGACAGGGAACACCGGGGAGCTGTTTTTT.